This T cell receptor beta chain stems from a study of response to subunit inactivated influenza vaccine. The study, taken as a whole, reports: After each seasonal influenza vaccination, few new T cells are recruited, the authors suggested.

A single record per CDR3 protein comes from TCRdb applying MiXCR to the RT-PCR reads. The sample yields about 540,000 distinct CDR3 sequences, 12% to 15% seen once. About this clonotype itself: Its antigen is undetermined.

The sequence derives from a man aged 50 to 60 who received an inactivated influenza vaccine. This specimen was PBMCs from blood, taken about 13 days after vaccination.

The CDR3 coding sequence is TGTGCCACCAGTCCCCAACTGCCGGGACAGGGGACAGATACGCAGTATTTT. Protein sequence: CATSPQLPGQGTDTQYF. J is TRBJ2-3 and V is TRBV24-1; TRBD1 agrees at 10 bases. The germline gives CDR1 KGHDR, CDR2 SFDVKD. The length of the CDR3 is 17 residues. Trimming at V came to 6 bases and at J to 3 bases, leaving 11 bases not matched to a gene.